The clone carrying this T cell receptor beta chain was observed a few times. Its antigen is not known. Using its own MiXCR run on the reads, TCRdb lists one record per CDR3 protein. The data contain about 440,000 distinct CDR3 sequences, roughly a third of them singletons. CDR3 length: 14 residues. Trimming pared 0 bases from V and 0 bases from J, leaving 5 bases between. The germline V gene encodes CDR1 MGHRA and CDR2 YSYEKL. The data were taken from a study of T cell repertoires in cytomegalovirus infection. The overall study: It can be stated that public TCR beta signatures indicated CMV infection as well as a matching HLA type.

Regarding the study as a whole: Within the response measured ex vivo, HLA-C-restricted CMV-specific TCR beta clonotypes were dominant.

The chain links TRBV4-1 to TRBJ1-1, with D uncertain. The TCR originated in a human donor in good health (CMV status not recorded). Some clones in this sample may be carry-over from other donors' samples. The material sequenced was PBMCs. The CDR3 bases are TGCGCCAGCAGCCAAGAATACATGAACACTGAAGCTTTCTTT. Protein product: CASSQEYMNTEAFF.